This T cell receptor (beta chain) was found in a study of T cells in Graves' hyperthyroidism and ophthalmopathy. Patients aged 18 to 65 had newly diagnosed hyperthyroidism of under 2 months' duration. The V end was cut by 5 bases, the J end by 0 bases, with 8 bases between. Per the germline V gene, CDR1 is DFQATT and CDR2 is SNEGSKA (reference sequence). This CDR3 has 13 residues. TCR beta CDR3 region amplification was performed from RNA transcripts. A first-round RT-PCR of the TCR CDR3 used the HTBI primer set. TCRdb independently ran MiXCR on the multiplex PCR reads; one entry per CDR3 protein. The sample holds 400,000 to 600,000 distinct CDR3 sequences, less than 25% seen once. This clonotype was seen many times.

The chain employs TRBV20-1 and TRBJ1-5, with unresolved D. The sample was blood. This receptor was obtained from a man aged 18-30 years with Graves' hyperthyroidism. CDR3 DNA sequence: TGCAGTGCTTCCCTCCATAGCAATCAGCCCCAGCATTTT. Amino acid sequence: CSASLHSNQPQHF.